Shown below are 19 T cell receptor beta chains from a single sample sequenced in a study of vaccination and CD4 T cells after COVID-19. The Oncomine TCR Beta short-read assay sequenced DNA from cultured CD4+ T cells. TCRdb ran MiXCR on the PCR reads and lists one entry per CDR3 protein. The data show tens of thousands of distinct CDR3 sequences, with roughly two fifths seen just once and approximately 5.1% held by the top ten. Time point: late sampling 161 to 241 days after vaccination in a few convalescent patients. The treatment is: roughly nine-day PBMC culture with coronavirus spike peptide pools or control peptides (ViraFEST assay). Their antigens remain unidentified. Sequenced here: CD4+ T cells from blood, cultured in vitro, sampled about 7 months after SARS-CoV-2 vaccination. Every receptor here comes from a human donor who had recovered from COVID-19.

The rearrangement uses TRBV7-2 and TRBJ1-6; 7 bases match TRBD1. V dropped 2 bases and J dropped 5; count of bases not matched to a gene: 3. CDR1 is SGHTA and CDR2 is FQGNSA in the germline V gene. This CDR3 is built from 15 residues. The chain's CDR3 is CASSLRTGNNSPLHF. The CDR3 DNA is TGTGCCAGCAGCTTAAGGACAGGCAATAATTCACCCCTCCACTTT.

CDR3 amino acids: CAISEANRLRYGYTF. The CDR3 nucleotides read TGTGCCATCAGTGAGGCGAACAGGCTCCGCTATGGCTACACCTTC. The chain couples TRBV10-3 to TRBJ1-2, with D tentatively TRBD1 (5 bases). V dropped 2 bases and J dropped 4 bases, with 14 bases sitting between them. Germline assignment: CDR1 ENHRY and CDR2 SYGVKD. The CDR3 extends over 15 amino acids.

This chain connects TRBV20-1 to TRBJ1-2; no clear D. In germline, CDR1 is DFQATT, CDR2 SNEGSKA (reference sequence). The CDR3 extends over 17 amino acids. V shed 3 bases and J shed 0 bases, with 20 bases lying between them. CDR3 amino acids: CSARVPSPGLANYGYTF. In DNA, the CDR3 is TGCAGTGCTAGGGTCCCCTCCCCGGGCCTAGCTAACTATGGCTACACCTTC.

A single count supports this clonotype. Written as DNA, the CDR3 is TGTGCCAGCAGCGGATTAGATAGCGGGAGTACAGATACGCAGTATTTT. This translates into CASSGLDSGSTDTQYF. This chain joins TRBV7-9 and TRBJ2-3; 9 nucleotides match TRBD2. Germline assignment: CDR1 SEHNR and CDR2 FQNEAQ (reference sequence). V lost 5 bases, J lost 3 bases, and 9 bases stayed unmatched. This CDR3 comprises 16 residues.

The gene calls are TRBV15 and TRBJ2-7; possible D gene TRBD2, 5 bases. Looked up from germline, CDR1 is LNHNV and CDR2 is YYDKDF (reference sequence). This CDR3 region has 13 residues. V was pared by 1 base and J by 6 bases, with 10 bases between. DNA for the CDR3: TGTGCCACCAGCAGAGTCGCGGCGGGCGAGCAGTACTTC. Its protein is CATSRVAAGEQYF. Full variable domain (remainder filled in from reference TRBV15 and TRBJ2-7): DAMVIQNPRYQVTQFGKPVTLSCSQTLNHNVMYWYQQKSSQAPKLLFHYYDKDFNNEADTPDNFQSRRPNTSFCFLDIRSPGLGDTAMYLCATSRVAAGEQYFGPGTRLTVT.

This CDR3 reads CSARRGGRAYEQYF. The CDR3 bases are TGCAGTGCCCGGAGGGGCGGGAGGGCCTACGAGCAGTACTTC. The chain is built from TRBV20-1 and TRBJ2-7; 9 bases agree with TRBD2. V gave up 6 bases and J gave up 2 bases; unmatched junction bases: 8. Germline CDR1 reads DFQATT; CDR2 reads SNEGSKA (reference sequence). This CDR3 contains 14 residues.

The chain joins TRBV20-1 to TRBJ1-5, with unresolved D. The length of the CDR3 is 14 residues. The V end lost 6 bases, the J end lost 1 base, and 13 bases lay between the germline ends. From germline, CDR1 is DFQATT and CDR2 SNEGSKA (reference sequence). CDR3 in DNA: TGCAGTGCGGCGCCCGTGGGGAGCAATCAGCCCCAGCATTTT. It is translated as CSAAPVGSNQPQHF.

The V call is TRBV28, the J call TRBJ2-7; tentative D call: TRBD2 (5 bases). The CDR3 has 15 amino acids. Germline V gene data show CDR1 as MDHEN and CDR2 as SYDVKM. Trimming took off 5 bases at V and 3 bases at J, with 17 bases between the two ends. CDR3 DNA sequence: TGTGCCAGCAGTCTTCAACCCCCCGAGGGCTACGAGCAGTACTTC. Translation gives CASSLQPPEGYEQYF.

This clonotype has more than one count but fewer than ten. V usage is TRBV4-2 and J usage is TRBJ1-5; 7 bases fit TRBD1. This CDR3 contains 14 residues. Germline CDR1 is LGHNA and CDR2 is YNFKEQ. Trimming cost V 0 bases and J 4 bases; bases outside gene matches: 0. CDR3 sequence (DNA): TGTGCCAGCAGCCAAGACAGGGGGAATCAGCCCCAGCATTTT. It translates to CASSQDRGNQPQHF.

The genes are TRBV27 and TRBJ2-5; 7 bases are a match to TRBD2. CDR3 size: 14 residues. V gave up 3 bases and J gave up 4 bases; unmatched junction bases: 5. Germline-derived CDR1 and CDR2 are MNHEY and SMNVEV (reference sequence). CDR3 region: CASSFGGSRETQYF. The CDR3 DNA follows: TGTGCCAGCAGTTTCGGCGGGAGTCGAGAGACCCAGTACTTC.

This chain connects TRBV10-3 to TRBJ2-2; D ambiguous. The CDR3 is made up of 12 amino acids. Trimming removed 3 bases at V and 6 bases at J, with 5 bases between. From germline, CDR1 is ENHRY and CDR2 SYGVKD. In DNA form, the CDR3 reads TGTGCCATCAGTGAACCCCCCGGGGAGCTGTTTTTT. Protein product: CAISEPPGELFF.

This chain links TRBV7-8 with TRBJ2-5, with D possibly being TRBD1 (6 bases). Germline lookup yields CDR1 SGHVS and CDR2 FQNEAQ. The CDR3 length is 15 residues. V shed 5 bases and J shed 5 bases, with 18 bases lying between them. In DNA, the CDR3 is TGTGCCAGCAGCCGACGTCTGGGGGCGCGGGAGACCCAGTACTTC. This codes for CASSRRLGARETQYF.

This rearrangement joins TRBV4-1 to TRBJ2-7, with 12 bases identical to TRBD2. V dropped 4 bases and J dropped 0; count of bases not matched to a gene: 13. The CDR3 is 19 residues long. Per the germline V gene, CDR1 is MGHRA and CDR2 is YSYEKL. CDR3 region: CASSPPPGLAGGTSYEQYF. In nucleotides, the CDR3 is TGCGCCAGCAGCCCCCCCCCCGGGCTAGCGGGAGGGACCTCCTACGAGCAGTACTTC.

This clonotype came up a few times. This chain links TRBV10-3 with TRBJ2-7; 8 bases agree with TRBD1. The CDR3 totals 14 residues. Germline loops: CDR1 ENHRY, CDR2 SYGVKD. V dropped 4 bases and J dropped 0; count of bases not matched to a gene: 2. The CDR3 bases are TGTGCCATCAGTGGGACAGGGAGCTCCTACGAGCAGTACTTC. This sequence encodes CAISGTGSSYEQYF.

This clonotype was counted between two and nine times. This chain uses TRBV28 with TRBJ2-5; TRBD2 aligns across 7 bases. The CDR3 is 13 amino acids. Germline-derived CDR1 and CDR2 are MDHEN and SYDVKM. The V segment lost 5 bases and the J segment 5 bases; nucleotides outside the gene matches: 5. Here the CDR3 reads CASSPPGGETQYF. In nucleotides, the CDR3 is TGTGCCAGCAGTCCACCCGGGGGGGAGACCCAGTACTTC.

In its sample, this clonotype was seen a few times. This sequence joins TRBV6-1 and TRBJ2-5; D is unresolved. CDR1 and CDR2 from the germline V gene are MNHNS and SASEGT. Trimming shortened V by 6 bases and J by 5 bases, and 16 bases separated the two germline ends. The CDR3 sequence is 14 residues long. CDR3 coding DNA: TGTGCCAGCAGCGCCACGGGTATGAGGGAGACCCAGTACTTC. The encoded protein is CASSATGMRETQYF.

The CDR3 coding sequence is TGTGCCAGCAGCTCACGAGGGACTACCCTCGAGCAGTACTTC. It codes for CASSSRGTTLEQYF. J is TRBJ2-7 and V is TRBV7-9; 7 bases are shared with TRBD2. This CDR3 is built from 14 residues. V trimming: 4 bases; J trimming: 6 bases; junction bases outside the gene matches: 9. The germline V gene encodes CDR1 SEHNR and CDR2 FQNEAQ (reference sequence).

The chain employs TRBV15 and TRBJ2-3; 9 bases are a match to TRBD2. The V gene's germline CDR1 is LNHNV and CDR2 YYDKDF (reference sequence). CDR3 length: 18 amino acids. The V gene end was trimmed by 2 bases and the J gene end by 2 bases; junction bases not matched to a gene: 11. For the CDR3, the DNA is TGTGCCACCAGCAGATCCTCGCTAGCGGGGACCGCCACAGATACGCAGTATTTT. Translating gives CATSRSSLAGTATDTQYF.

V usage is TRBV27 and J usage is TRBJ1-2; weak D call: TRBD1 (6 bases). The CDR3 covers 15 residues. V was cut by 5 bases and J by 0 bases, with 13 bases left in between. CDR1 and CDR2 from the germline V gene are MNHEY and SMNVEV (reference sequence). CDR3 coding DNA: TGTGCCAGCAGTAGCTCGGGACAAGCTAACTATGGCTACACCTTC. It yields the protein CASSSSGQANYGYTF.